Each of the 20 T cell receptor beta chains below was sequenced from the same sample in a study of human T cells and chemical hapten exposure. Time point specified: patch test 1, 2 weeks after DPC sensitization. The treatment: therapeutic diphenylcyclopropenone sensitization with weekly scalp DPC. TCRdb re-called the RACE reads with MiXCR, one entry per CDR3 protein. Of approximately 82,000 distinct CDR3 sequences listed, about an eighth were seen once; the top ten hold roughly 3.6%. This sample comprised whole blood, obtained in connection with sensitization to the hapten diphenylcyclopropenone (DPC). The receptor set was obtained from a woman aged 55-75 years with alopecia areata. Some clones in this sample may be carry-over from other donors' samples.

There are a few counts of this clonotype. The chain combines TRBV7-9 with TRBJ1-1, with 7 bases that match TRBD1. The CDR3 is made up of 16 amino acids. Germline lookup yields CDR1 SEHNR and CDR2 FQNEAQ (reference sequence). V shed 5 bases, J shed 3 bases, and the junction held 12 bases outside the gene matches. The DNA of the CDR3 is TGTGCCAGCAGCCCCTCCGGACAGGCCGGATACACTGAAGCTTTCTTT. This encodes CASSPSGQAGYTEAFF.

This clonotype was seen many times. The V call is TRBV7-2, the J call TRBJ1-1; D remains ambiguous. The CDR3 consists of 12 residues. Trimming left V 5 bases short and J 6 bases short, with 10 bases between. Germline CDR1 reads SGHTA; CDR2 reads FQGNSA. CDR3 nucleotide sequence: TGTGCCAGCAGCGCAAGTCTAGCTGAAGCTTTCTTT. Its translation is CASSASLAEAFF.

This clonotype occurred many times. The V gene is TRBV4-1, the J gene TRBJ1-2; D is uncertain. This CDR3 comprises 14 residues. Between the trimmed V and J ends, which lost 3 bases and 3 bases, there was a span of 11 bases. In germline, CDR1 is MGHRA, CDR2 YSYEKL. DNA of the CDR3: TGCGCCAGCAGCCAGGCTCAGACTTACTATGGCTACACCTTC. Translation gives CASSQAQTYYGYTF.

V is TRBV2 and J is TRBJ1-2; tentatively, D is TRBD1 (6 bases). V shed 11 bases and J shed 2 bases, with 12 bases lying between them. CDR3 size: 12 residues. CDR1 and CDR2 (germline): SNHLY, FYNNEI. CDR3 sequence reads: CAGGRKNYGYTF. CDR3 nucleotides: TGTGCCGGGGGGCGCAAGAACTATGGCTACACCTTC.

The gene calls are TRBV2 and TRBJ1-1, with a tentative D call TRBD1 (5 bases). CDR3 length equals 15 residues. Per germline, CDR1 SNHLY and CDR2 FYNNEI. The V gene lost 0 bases and the J gene lost 4 bases, with 12 bases spanning the gap. The CDR3 here is CASSEALKGVTEAFF. The DNA of the CDR3 is TGTGCCAGCAGTGAAGCGCTAAAAGGGGTCACTGAAGCTTTCTTT.

Written as DNA, the CDR3 is TGCGCCAGCGGCAAGGGACAGGGCGCCGATTCACCCCTCCACTTT. It translates to CASGKGQGADSPLHF. The chain uses TRBV4-1 and TRBJ1-6; TRBD1 matches 9 bases. J was trimmed by 8 bases and V by 8 bases; bases with no gene match: 10. Looked up from germline, CDR1 is MGHRA and CDR2 is YSYEKL. The length of the CDR3 is 15 residues.

This clonotype came up a few times. A read error may account for a junction end that differs from germline. This chain uses TRBV7-8 with TRBJ2-7, with TRBD1 matching 8 bases. The length of the CDR3 is 13 residues. Germline loops: CDR1 SGHVS, CDR2 FQNEAQ. CDR3 sequence: CASSIAGTGVSFF. CDR3 DNA sequence: TGTGCCAGCAGCATTGCGGGGACAGGAGTTAGTTTCTTC.

This clonotype showed up just a few times. V is TRBV7-2 and J is TRBJ2-5; unclear D gene. There are 11 residues in the CDR3. Germline-derived CDR1 and CDR2 are SGHTA and FQGNSA. V gave up 4 bases and J gave up 7 bases, with 7 bases separating them. CDR3 sequence: CASSSRGTQYF. DNA of the CDR3: TGTGCCAGCAGCTCTAGAGGGACCCAGTACTTC.

The rearrangement uses TRBV7-2 and TRBJ1-2; D gene unclear. Germline V gene sequence: CDR1 SGHTA, CDR2 FQGNSA. The CDR3 covers 15 residues. The germline V and J ends were trimmed by 2 bases and 8 bases, with 18 bases remaining between them. The CDR3 is CASSLTSGVESGYTF. DNA of the CDR3: TGTGCCAGCAGCTTAACCTCCGGCGTTGAATCAGGCTACACCTTC.

This clonotype was observed at least ten times. The CDR3: CASSYLRHLWGSNQPQHF. CDR3 nucleotides: TGTGCCAGCAGTTACCTGAGACACCTATGGGGGAGCAATCAGCCCCAGCATTTT. The chain is built from TRBV6-2 or TRBV6-3 and TRBJ1-5; D may be TRBD1 (5 bases). The V end was cut by 2 bases, the J end by 1 base, with 18 bases between. Germline V gene lookup returns CDR1 MNHEY and CDR2 SVGEGT. There are 18 residues in the CDR3.

At least ten counts were recorded for this clonotype. The CDR3 bases are TGTGCCAGCAGCCAAGACCTTCAGGCCGGTGAAAAACTGTTTTTT. Encoded protein: CASSQDLQAGEKLFF. The chain combines TRBV4-2 with TRBJ1-4; D is unclear. Germline assignment: CDR1 LGHNA and CDR2 YNFKEQ. Trimming cost V 0 bases and J 7 bases, with 12 bases left between them. CDR3 size: 15 residues.

In this sample, this clonotype turned up many times. The chain uses TRBV29-1 and TRBJ1-3; 9 bases match TRBD1. This CDR3 spans 15 amino acids. Losses at the gene ends were 1 base for V and 8 bases for J; bases not matched to a gene: 9. Germline CDR1 is SQVTM and CDR2 is ANQGSEA. CDR3 sequence: CSVEGDRAMEDTIYF. The CDR3 DNA reads as TGCAGCGTTGAAGGGGACAGGGCCATGGAGGACACCATATATTTT.

This clonotype was counted ten times or more. V usage is TRBV10-3 and J usage is TRBJ2-7; D remains unclear. This CDR3 has 14 residues. CDR1 is ENHRY, CDR2 SYGVKD, per germline. Deletions cut 3 bases from V and 0 bases from J, with 9 bases between. Here the CDR3 DNA reads TGTGCCATCAGTGATGGACGTAGCTCCTACGAGCAGTACTTC. It specifies CAISDGRSSYEQYF.

This clonotype was observed many times. This rearrangement joins TRBV7-3 to TRBJ2-2, with 10 bases that match TRBD2. Losses at the gene ends were 3 bases for V and 7 bases for J; bases not matched to a gene: 14. The length of the CDR3 is 18 residues. Per germline, CDR1 SGHTA and CDR2 FQGTGA. In DNA, the CDR3 is TGTGCCAGCAGCTTCGCTAGCGGGGGCGGACTATCAAGCGGGGAGCTGTTTTTT. This sequence encodes CASSFASGGGLSSGELFF. The complete variable domain, with remaining parts taken from reference TRBV7-3 and TRBJ2-2, reads GAGVSQTPSNKVTEKGKYVELRCDPISGHTALYWYRQSLGQGPEFLIYFQGTGAADDSGLPNDRFFAVRPEGSVSTLKIQRTERGDSAVYLCASSFASGGGLSSGELFFGEGSRLTVL.

This chain uses TRBV5-1 with TRBJ2-6; D is ambiguous. Germline V CDR1 and CDR2: SGHRS, YFSETQ. The CDR3 extends over 14 amino acids. Trimming removed 0 bases at V and 3 bases at J, with 4 bases between. CDR3 bases: TGCGCCAGCAGCTTGGTCGATGGGGCCAACGTCCTGACTTTC. Protein: CASSLVDGANVLTF.

To note about this clonotype: Just one base apart from a much larger clone, this may be a read error. The final CDR3 position lacks the conserved phenylalanine or tryptophan, pointing to a likely read error. The CDR3 coding sequence is TGCAGCGTGATACAGGGGATCACTGAAGCTTTCTTA. It is translated as CSVIQGITEAFL. V usage is TRBV29-1 and J usage is TRBJ1-1; TRBD1 matches 7 bases. The CDR3 runs to 12 residues. The junction had 5 bases not matched to a gene; V was cut back by 6 bases and J by 4 bases. Germline CDR1 reads SQVTM; CDR2 reads ANQGSEA.

This clonotype came up a few times. The rearrangement joins TRBV5-1 to TRBJ2-5; TRBD1 is a possible D gene (6 bases). Germline V lookup: CDR1 SGHRS, CDR2 YFSETQ. This CDR3 region has 14 residues. Trimming left V 3 bases short and J 3 bases short, with 12 bases between. CDR3: CASSSGQGEETQYF. The CDR3 region has the DNA TGCGCCAGCAGCTCGGGACAAGGAGAAGAGACCCAGTACTTC.

This clonotype was found a few times. The CDR3 region is CASSPMGYSEAFF. The CDR3 nucleotides read TGTGCCAGCAGCCCCATGGGGTATTCTGAAGCTTTCTTT. The gene calls are TRBV11-3 and TRBJ1-1; no clear D gene. Germline V CDR1 and CDR2: SGHNT, YENEEA. The V end was cut by 5 bases, the J end by 6 bases, with 13 bases between. CDR3 length: 13 amino acids.

This clonotype was counted between two and nine times. CDR3 region: CATPGQGYEKLFF. In nucleotides, the CDR3 is TGTGCCACACCGGGACAGGGCTATGAAAAACTGTTTTTT. V and J are TRBV24-1 and TRBJ1-4; TRBD1 aligns across 9 bases. V trimming: 10 bases; J trimming: 6 bases; junction bases outside the gene matches: 5. The germline V gene encodes CDR1 KGHDR and CDR2 SFDVKD. The CDR3 sequence is 13 residues long.

Comments on this clonotype: A much larger clone sits a single nucleotide away, making a read error possible. The chain is built from TRBV6-2 or TRBV6-3 and TRBJ2-7; D is perhaps TRBD1 (5 bases). The CDR3 has 14 residues. The ends were cut back, 5 bases at V and 3 bases at J, with 14 bases in the middle. Germline V gene lookup returns CDR1 MNHEY and CDR2 SVGEGT. In nucleotides, the CDR3 is TGTGCCAGCAGTCAAAGGGGCAGACACTACGAGCAGTACTTC. This translates into CASSQRGRHYEQYF.